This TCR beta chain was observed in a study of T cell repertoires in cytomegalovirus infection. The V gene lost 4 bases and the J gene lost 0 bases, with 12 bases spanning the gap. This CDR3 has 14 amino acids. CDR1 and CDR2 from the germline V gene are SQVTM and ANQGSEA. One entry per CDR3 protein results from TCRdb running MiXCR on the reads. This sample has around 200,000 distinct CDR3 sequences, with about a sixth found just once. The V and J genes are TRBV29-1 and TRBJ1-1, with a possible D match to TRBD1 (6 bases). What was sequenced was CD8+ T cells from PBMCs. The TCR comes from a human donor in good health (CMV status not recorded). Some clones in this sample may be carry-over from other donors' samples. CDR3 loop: CSVVLGALNTEAFF. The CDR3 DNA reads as TGCAGCGTTGTATTGGGGGCTCTGAACACTGAAGCTTTCTTT.